This T cell receptor beta chain was sequenced during a study of T cell repertoires in cytomegalovirus infection. About the study: Recently identified HLA-C-restricted CMV epitopes were among the peptides used.

In regard to this clonotype: What it recognizes is unknown.

The CDR3 covers 13 residues. V lost 9 bases and J lost 4; bases outside the gene matches: 5. MiXCR, applied by TCRdb to the reads, yields one record per CDR3 protein. This sample has 550,000 to 850,000 distinct CDR3 sequences; around 35% occur once, and the top ten carry about 18%. Study results and caveats: Frequencies of public TCR beta families were cumulated, and this identified carriers of CMV plus the relevant HLA.

This chain joins TRBV12-3 or TRBV12-4 and TRBJ1-5; 8 bases match TRBD1. This clonotype originated in a human donor in good health (CMV status not recorded). Some clones in this sample may be carry-over from other donors' samples. The starting material was cultured PBMCs, obtained from culture after CMV antigen stimulation. For the CDR3, the DNA is TGTGCCAGTGGACAGGGCCCAAATCAGCCCCAGCATTTT. It specifies CASGQGPNQPQHF.